This TCR beta chain was obtained from a study of spatial heterogeneity in lung cancer. Study as a whole: Each unique TCR and UMI combination was seen more than ten times on average in raw reads.

Germline V CDR1 and CDR2: SEHNR, FQNEAQ (reference sequence). CDR3 length: 12 residues. V was shortened by 3 bases and J by 6 bases, with 7 bases between the two germline ends. From the 5' RACE reads, TCRdb called clonotypes with MiXCR, one entry per CDR3 protein. The top ten clones hold about 43% of a sample with about 41,000 distinct CDR3 sequences, about an eighth of them seen once. General study points: Circulating ubiquitous expanded tumor TCRs were observed more frequently at resection than at follow-up.

Specified time point: sample taken at primary tumor resection. Tumor, nontumor lung or frozen PBMC supplied whole RNA that was sequenced unsorted. The donors were more than 70 patients with non-small cell lung cancer that was early-stage and untreated. To note about this clonotype: Antigen: not known.

This chain uses TRBV7-9 with TRBJ2-3, with no clear D. The clonotype was recovered from a female donor with early-stage non-small cell lung cancer. Sample: PBMCs, taken at surgery. CDR3: CASSFELDTQYF. In DNA, the CDR3 is TGTGCCAGCAGCTTTGAGTTGGATACGCAGTATTTT. Full variable domain (remainder filled in from reference TRBV7-9 and TRBJ2-3): DTGVSQNPRHKITKRGQNVTFRCDPISEHNRLYWYRQTLGQGPEFLTYFQNEAQLEKSRLLSDRFSAERPKGSFSTLEIQRTEQGDSAMYLCASSFELDTQYFGPGTRLTVL.